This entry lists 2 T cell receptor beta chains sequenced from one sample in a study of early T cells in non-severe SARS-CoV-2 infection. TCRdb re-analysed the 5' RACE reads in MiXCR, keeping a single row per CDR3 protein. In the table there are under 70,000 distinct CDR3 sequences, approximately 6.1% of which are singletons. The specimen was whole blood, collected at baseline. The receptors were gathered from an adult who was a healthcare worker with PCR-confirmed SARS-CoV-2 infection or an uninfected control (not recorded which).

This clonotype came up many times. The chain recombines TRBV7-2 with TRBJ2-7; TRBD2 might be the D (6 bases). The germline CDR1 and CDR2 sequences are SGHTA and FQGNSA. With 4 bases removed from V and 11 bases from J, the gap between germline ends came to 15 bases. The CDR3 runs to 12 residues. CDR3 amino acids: CASSSSRETKYF. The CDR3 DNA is TGTGCCAGCAGCTCATCCCGGGAGACCAAGTACTTC.

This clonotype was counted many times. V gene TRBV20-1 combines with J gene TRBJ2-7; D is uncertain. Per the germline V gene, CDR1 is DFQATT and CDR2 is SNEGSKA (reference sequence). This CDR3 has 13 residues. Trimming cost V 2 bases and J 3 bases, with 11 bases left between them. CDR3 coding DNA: TGCAGTGCTAGAATCACACCGTACTACGAGCAGTACTTC. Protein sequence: CSARITPYYEQYF.